Described below is a single T cell receptor beta chain sequence and its context. Assay: immunoSEQ multiplex PCR; the TCRdb copy retains only in-frame clones and omits some. The sample lists around 7,600 clones; about 86% were seen once. These data originate in a study of PD-1 blockade in classical Hodgkin lymphoma. In every patient, relapse followed autologous stem cell transplantation, while exposure to brentuximab vedotin differed. From thawed PBMCs, CD8+ T cells were isolated by magnetic negative selection. Trimming took off 2 bases at V and 2 bases at J, with 7 bases between the two ends. CDR1 and CDR2 from the germline V gene are SNHLY and FYNNEI. This CDR3 is 14 amino acids long.

Sequenced here: CD8+ T cells from blood, sampled at baseline. This chain connects TRBV2 to TRBJ1-5; possible D gene TRBD1, 5 bases. The origin of this receptor is a human donor with classical Hodgkin lymphoma. DNA of the CDR3: TGTGCCAGCAGTGAATTGGGGGGCAATCAGCCCCAGCATTTT. Encoded protein: CASSELGGNQPQHF.